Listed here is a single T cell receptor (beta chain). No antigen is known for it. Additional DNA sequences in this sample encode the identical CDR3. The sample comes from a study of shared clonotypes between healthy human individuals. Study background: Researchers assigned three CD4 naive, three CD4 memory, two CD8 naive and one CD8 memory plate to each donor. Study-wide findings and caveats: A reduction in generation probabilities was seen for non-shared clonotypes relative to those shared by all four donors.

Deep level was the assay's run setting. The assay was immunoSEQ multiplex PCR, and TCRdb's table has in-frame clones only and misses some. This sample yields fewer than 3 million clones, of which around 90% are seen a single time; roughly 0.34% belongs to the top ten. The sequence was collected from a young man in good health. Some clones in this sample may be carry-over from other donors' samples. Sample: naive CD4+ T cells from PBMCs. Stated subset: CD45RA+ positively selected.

DNA for the CDR3: TGTGCCAGCAGTTACGGCCATGAGCAGTTCTTC. This gives the protein CASSYGHEQFF. The J gene is TRBJ2-1, the V gene TRBV6-5; D gene ambiguous. Deletions cut 2 bases from V and 8 bases from J, with 4 bases between. Germline CDR1 is MNHEY and CDR2 is SVGAGI. CDR3 size: 11 residues.